This is a list of T cell receptor beta chains from one sample in a study of cytomegalovirus exposure and HLA in healthy donors. Sequenced by immunoSEQ multiplex PCR; TCRdb stores in-frame clones only, minus some. The profile shows over 150,000 clones, roughly 80% of them singletons. Input material: PBMCs. Receptors were obtained from a woman aged 40 to 50 in good health and CMV-seronegative. The CDR3 runs from the conserved cysteine through the conserved F or W. The D gene is left open where the match is weak. Not every row has a clone size; where given, it reads once, few, many or a size class.

NA TRBJ1-2 NA TRBV6-5 TGTGCCAGCAGTAAGCGGACCGCGCCCTATGGCTACACCTTC CASSKRTAPYGYTF
NA TRBJ2-7 NA TRBV7-8 TGTGCCAGCAGCCCCCACCCGCCAGGGACTGGCGAGCAGTACTTC CASSPHPPGTGEQYF
NA TRBJ1-1 TRBD1 TRBV10-3 TGTGCCATCAAAGACAGGGCGAGCACTGAAGCTTTCTTT CAIKDRASTEAFF
NA TRBJ1-5 TRBD1 TRBV5-1 TGCGCCAGCAGCCCCGGACAGGGGAATCAGCCCCAGCATTTT CASSPGQGNQPQHF
NA TRBJ1-1 NA TRBV6-6 TGTGCCAGCGGATCCGGGGGGCGGGAGACTGAAGCTTTCTTT CASGSGGRETEAFF
once TRBJ1-2 NA TRBV19 TGTGCCAGTAGTATACCCGGGGGGCAGGGTGGCTACACCTTC CASSIPGGQGGYTF
few TRBJ2-5 NA TRBV4-2 TGTGCCAGCAGCCAAGAGTCAACAGGGTGGCCCCAAGAGACCCAGTACTTC CASSQESTGWPQETQYF
few TRBJ1-2 NA TRBV5-4 TGTGCCAGCAGCTACGCGGGATTTGATGGCTACACCTTC CASSYAGFDGYTF
few TRBJ2-7 NA TRBV5-1 TGCGCCAGCAGCGTCTCTAGGGGCGAGCAGTACTTC CASSVSRGEQYF
NA TRBJ1-4 NA TRBV7-2 TGTGCCAGCAGCTTAGATCGGGAAAAACTGTTTTTT CASSLDREKLFF
NA TRBJ1-1 NA TRBV27 TGTGCCAGCAGTTTCTTAGAACGACAGATGAACACTGAAGCTTTCTTT CASSFLERQMNTEAFF
NA TRBJ1-5 NA TRBV7-8 TGTGCCAGCAGCTTACAGGGAAGCAATCAGCCCCAGCATTTT CASSLQGSNQPQHF
few TRBJ2-7 TRBD2 TRBV25-1 TGTGCCAGCAGCCGGAGGAGCGGGAGCCCCTACGAGCAGTACTTC CASSRRSGSPYEQYF
NA TRBJ1-4 NA TRBV5-1 TGCGCCAGCAGCGTCCGGGACACTACAAAACTGTTTTTT CASSVRDTTKLFF
NA TRBJ2-7 TRBD2 TRBV19 TGTGCCAGTAGTGACCTAGCGGGGGCTGACGAGCAGTACTTC CASSDLAGADEQYF
NA TRBJ2-2 TRBD1 TRBV10-3 TGTGCCATCGGCTCAGGACAGGGCCGCGGGGAGCTGTTTTTT CAIGSGQGRGELFF
NA TRBJ1-2 NA TRBV5-6 TGTGCCAGCAGCTTGCGGGGGGGTCCCTATGGCTACACCTTC CASSLRGGPYGYTF
NA TRBJ1-2 TRBD1 TRBV11-2 TGTGCCAGCAGCTCCACAGGGGACGGTGGCTACACCTTC CASSSTGDGGYTF
once TRBJ2-7 NA TRBV4-1 TGCGCCAGCAGCCAAGCAGGACTATCCTTCTACGAGCAGTACTTC CASSQAGLSFYEQYF
once TRBJ1-1 NA TRBV5-1 TGCGCCAGCAGCCTTCGGTCGGGTCGGGTGAACACTGAAGCTTTCTTT CASSLRSGRVNTEAFF
once TRBJ2-2 TRBD2 TRBV5-1 TGCGCCAGCAGCTTGCTCGGACTAGCGGGGGGCTCGAACACCGGGGAGCTGTTTTTT CASSLLGLAGGSNTGELFF
NA TRBJ2-7 TRBD1 TRBV6-1 TGTGCCAGCAGGGCCGGGACAGGGATCGACGAGCAGTACTTC CASRAGTGIDEQYF
NA TRBJ1-2 NA TRBV5-6 TGTGCCAGCAGCTTGGTCGGGGGGTTCTATGGCTACACCTTC CASSLVGGFYGYTF
NA TRBJ2-1 NA TRBV6-5 TGTGCCAGCTCGCGGGACGACTGGGGTAATGAGCAGTTCTTC CASSRDDWGNEQFF
NA TRBJ2-5 NA TRBV30 TGTGCCTGGAGTGTACTCAGCCTGAGAGGGCACGAGACCCAGTACTTC CAWSVLSLRGHETQYF
NA TRBJ1-2 NA TRBV5-1 TGCGCCAGCAGCTTGGCGGCAGGGAAGAACTATGGCTACACCTTC CASSLAAGKNYGYTF
NA TRBJ2-2 TRBD1 TRBV27 TGTGCCAGCACCCCATGGGGACAGGGTTTCTGGGCCGGGGAGCTGTTTTTT CASTPWGQGFWAGELFF
few TRBJ2-1 NA TRBV10-3 TGTGCCATCACGACCCCTTCCCTGGGGCGGAATGAGCAGTTCTTC CAITTPSLGRNEQFF